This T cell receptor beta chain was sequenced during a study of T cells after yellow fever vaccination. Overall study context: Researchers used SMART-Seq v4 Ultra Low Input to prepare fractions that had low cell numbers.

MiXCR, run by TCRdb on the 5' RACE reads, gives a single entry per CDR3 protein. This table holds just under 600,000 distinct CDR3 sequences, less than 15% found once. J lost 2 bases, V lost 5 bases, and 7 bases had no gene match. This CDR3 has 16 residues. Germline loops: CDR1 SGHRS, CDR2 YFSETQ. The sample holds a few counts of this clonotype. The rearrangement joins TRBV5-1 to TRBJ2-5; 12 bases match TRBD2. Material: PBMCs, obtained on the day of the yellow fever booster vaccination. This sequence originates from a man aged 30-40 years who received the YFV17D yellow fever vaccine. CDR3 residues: CASRSGTSGSQETQYF. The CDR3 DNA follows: TGCGCCAGCAGGTCCGGGACTAGCGGGTCACAAGAGACCCAGTACTTC.